This T cell receptor beta chain was captured by sequencing in a study of T cell repertoires in cytomegalovirus infection. The overall study: Indications came from public TCR beta signatures; they pointed to CMV infection and to a matching HLA type. Notes on the study in general: The cumulative frequency of public TCR beta families identified carriers of CMV plus the relevant HLA. Clonotypes of TCR beta that were HLA-C-restricted and CMV-specific dominated the ex vivo response.

TCRdb called the reads again in MiXCR, with one record for every CDR3 protein. The table has fewer than 550,000 distinct CDR3 sequences, 15% to 20% seen once. This clonotype was counted at least ten times. The antigen remains unidentified. Trimming took off 0 bases at V and 2 bases at J, with 17 bases between the two ends. CDR1 is ENHRY and CDR2 is SYGVKD in the germline V gene. The CDR3 runs to 18 residues. Sequences were obtained from CD8+ T cells from PBMCs. The genes are TRBV10-3 and TRBJ1-5; D gene unclear. This sequence originates from a human donor in good health (CMV status not recorded). Some clones in this sample may be carry-over from other donors' samples. The CDR3 DNA reads as TGTGCCATCAGTGAGTCGATTCCTCGAGAGGACGGCAATCAGCCCCAGCATTTT. This sequence encodes CAISESIPREDGNQPQHF.